This is a list of T cell receptor beta chains from one sample in a study of blood T cell repertoires in COVID-19. Sequenced by immunoSEQ multiplex PCR; TCRdb stores in-frame clones only, minus some. Of about 240,000 clones listed, about 83% were seen once; the top ten hold roughly 2%. The sequenced sample consisted of peripheral blood. The receptor set was obtained from a man aged 25-45 years who had recovered from COVID-19. The CDR3 runs from the conserved cysteine through the conserved F or W. Fields, in order: clone size, J gene, D gene, V gene, CDR3 length, CDR3 protein, CDR3 DNA. A D gene is named only where the DNA matches it firmly. Some rows mark clone size as missing; the rest say once, few, many or name a class of expanded clone.

-,TRBJ2-3,TRBD1,TRBV9,16,CASSVRGDRGLDTQYF,TGTGCCAGCAGCGTAAGGGGGGACAGGGGGTTAGATACGCAGTATTTT
once,TRBJ1-4,-,TRBV5-1,13,CASSPGTNEKLFF,TGCGCCAGCAGCCCCGGGACAAATGAAAAACTGTTTTTT
-,TRBJ2-7,TRBD2,TRBV27,15,CASTRSGTDPYEQYF,TGTGCCAGCACAAGAAGCGGGACGGATCCCTACGAGCAGTACTTC
few,TRBJ1-5,-,TRBV28,14,CASSTWTEQGPQHF,TGTGCCAGCAGTACCTGGACAGAACAGGGGCCCCAGCATTTT
-,TRBJ2-4,TRBD2,TRBV10-1,14,CASSESGLADIQYF,TGCGCCAGCAGTGAGTCGGGACTAGCGGACATTCAGTACTTC
-,TRBJ2-6,-,TRBV5-1,15,CASSLDGAGANVLTF,TGCGCCAGCAGCTTGGACGGAGCCGGGGCCAACGTCCTGACTTTC
-,TRBJ1-2,TRBD1,TRBV6-5,15,CASSYAGQVSYGYTF,TGTGCCAGCAGTTATGCGGGACAGGTTTCCTATGGCTACACCTTC
-,TRBJ2-3,-,TRBV5-1,14,CASSLMQSTDTQYF,TGCGCCAGCAGCTTGATGCAGAGCACAGATACGCAGTATTTT
-,TRBJ2-7,-,TRBV3-1/TRBV3-2,13,CASSRDMTYEQYF,TGTGCCAGCTCACGGGACATGACCTACGAGCAGTACTTC
-,TRBJ1-2,-,TRBV28,13,CASSSTEEDGYTF,TGTGCCAGCAGCTCGACTGAGGAAGATGGCTACACCTTC
few,TRBJ1-1,-,TRBV29-1,13,CSVDFVAGTEAFF,TGCAGCGTTGATTTTGTGGCTGGCACTGAAGCTTTCTTT
few,TRBJ2-2,TRBD2,TRBV2,15,CASSEIAGEAGELFF,TGTGCCAGCAGTGAAATAGCGGGGGAGGCCGGGGAGCTGTTTTTT
once,TRBJ2-5,-,TRBV6-5,14,CASSNDRIQETQYF,TGTGCCAGCAGTAACGACAGAATACAAGAGACCCAGTACTTC
once,TRBJ2-6,-,TRBV4-2,15,CASSQDISGANVLTF,TGTGCCAGCAGCCAAGATATCTCTGGGGCCAACGTCCTGACTTTC
-,TRBJ1-4,TRBD1,TRBV19,14,CASSRTGGNEKLFF,TGTGCCAGTAGCCGGACAGGAGGGAATGAAAAACTGTTTTTT
-,TRBJ2-7,TRBD2,TRBV14,20,CASSKARQASGGSVSYEQYF,TGTGCCAGCAGCAAAGCCCGCCAGGCTAGCGGGGGTTCTGTATCCTACGAGCAGTACTTC
-,TRBJ2-3,-,TRBV7-3,15,CASSRDGRGYDTQYF,TGTGCCAGCAGCAGGGACGGAAGGGGGTACGATACGCAGTATTTT
-,TRBJ2-2,TRBD1,TRBV5-6,14,CASSTGGDTGELFF,TGTGCCAGCAGCACAGGGGGAGACACCGGGGAGCTGTTTTTT
few,TRBJ1-4,-,TRBV7-9,14,CASIPPVGPEKLFF,TGTGCCAGCATCCCGCCGGTGGGCCCTGAAAAACTGTTTTTT
-,TRBJ2-2,-,TRBV19,16,CASSTGHGAPTGELFF,TGTGCCAGTAGTACGGGACATGGGGCCCCCACCGGGGAGCTGTTTTTT
-,TRBJ2-3,-,TRBV2,15,CASGFQQLGPDTQYF,TGTGCCAGCGGTTTTCAACAGTTGGGCCCAGATACGCAGTATTTT
-,TRBJ1-3,-,TRBV9,15,CASSVGVDRGNTIYF,TGTGCCAGCAGCGTTGGGGTTGACAGAGGAAACACCATATATTTT
few,TRBJ1-2,-,TRBV6-5,14,CASSYSKGSYGYTF,TGTGCCAGCAGTTACTCGAAAGGGAGCTATGGCTACACCTTC
-,TRBJ1-5,TRBD1,TRBV7-2,15,CASSPTDRGHQPQHF,TGTGCCAGCAGCCCAACGGACAGGGGGCACCAGCCCCAGCATTTT
-,TRBJ1-6,-,TRBV14,12,CASSQALSPLHF,TGTGCCAGCAGCCAAGCTCTCTCACCCCTCCACTTT
-,TRBJ2-7,-,TRBV5-1,15,CASSKYRVLPYEQYF,TGCGCCAGCAGCAAATACAGGGTCCTACCCTACGAGCAGTACTTC
-,TRBJ1-5,-,TRBV4-1,12,CASSQVGEPQHF,TGCGCCAGCAGCCAAGTAGGGGAGCCCCAGCATTTT
-,TRBJ2-5,-,TRBV6-2/TRBV6-3,13,CASSRLEQETQYF,TGTGCCAGCAGTCGACTAGAACAAGAGACCCAGTACTTC
-,TRBJ2-6,-,TRBV3-1/TRBV3-2,15,CASSHAAFYANVLTF,TGTGCCAGCAGCCACGCCGCGTTTTATGCCAACGTCCTGACTTTC
-,TRBJ2-3,TRBD1,TRBV6-4,15,CASSAGTGSTDTQYF,TGTGCCAGCAGCGCCGGGACAGGAAGCACAGATACGCAGTATTTT
-,TRBJ2-5,TRBD2,TRBV2,18,CASSAATLAGGFQETQYF,TGTGCCAGCAGTGCAGCCACACTAGCGGGGGGTTTCCAAGAGACCCAGTACTTC
-,TRBJ1-5,TRBD1,TRBV19,15,CASSGLTGFNQPQHF,TGTGCCAGTAGTGGGCTGACAGGGTTTAATCAGCCCCAGCATTTT
-,TRBJ1-2,-,TRBV6-5,16,CASSYSRFGANYGYTF,TGTGCCAGCAGTTACTCCCGATTCGGGGCTAACTATGGCTACACCTTC
-,TRBJ2-5,-,TRBV7-3,15,CASSLGSENFQTQYF,TGTGCCAGCAGCTTAGGTTCGGAGAATTTCCAGACCCAGTACTTC
-,TRBJ1-5,-,TRBV4-1,17,CASSQVAGLEGNQPQHF,TGCGCCAGCAGCCAAGTAGCGGGGCTTGAGGGCAATCAGCCCCAGCATTTT
-,TRBJ1-1,-,TRBV2,11,CASSRQLEAFF,TGTGCCAGCAGTCGACAGCTTGAAGCTTTCTTT
-,TRBJ2-1,TRBD2,TRBV11-2,15,CASSPLAGGYNEQFF,TGTGCCAGCAGTCCTCTAGCGGGGGGATACAATGAGCAGTTCTTC
-,TRBJ1-4,-,TRBV11-1,14,CASSSPLGEEKLFF,TGTGCCAGCAGCTCCCCCTTGGGCGAAGAAAAACTGTTTTTT
-,TRBJ2-2,-,TRBV20-1,15,CSASSGNWNTGELFF,TGCAGTGCTAGTTCGGGTAATTGGAACACCGGGGAGCTGTTTTTT
-,TRBJ1-6,TRBD1,TRBV7-9,15,CASSEGQEYNSPLHF,TGTGCCAGCAGCGAGGGACAGGAGTATAATTCACCCCTCCACTTT
-,TRBJ1-2,TRBD1,TRBV4-1,16,CASSQGRGQARNGYTF,TGCGCCAGCAGCCAAGGGAGGGGACAGGCGAGGAATGGCTACACCTTC
-,TRBJ2-1,-,TRBV2,14,CASSEQGSYNEQFF,TGTGCCAGCAGTGAACAGGGTTCCTACAATGAGCAGTTCTTC
-,TRBJ2-7,-,TRBV19,12,CASSQGRYEQYF,TGTGCCAGTAGTCAGGGTCGTTACGAGCAGTACTTC
-,TRBJ1-2,TRBD1,TRBV5-4,14,CAIRSVGQGYGYTF,TGTGCCATCCGGTCCGTTGGACAGGGCTATGGCTACACCTTC
few,TRBJ1-5,-,TRBV25-1,12,CASPQNDQPQHF,TGTGCCAGCCCGCAGAACGATCAGCCCCAGCATTTT
once,TRBJ2-3,TRBD2,TRBV7-3,18,CASSTGRLAGGLKDTQYF,TGTGCCAGCAGCACAGGGCGACTAGCGGGGGGTCTTAAAGATACGCAGTATTTT
-,TRBJ2-2,-,TRBV6-5,16,CASSYGGDRNTGELFF,TGTGCCAGCAGTTACGGTGGTGACAGGAACACCGGGGAGCTGTTTTTT